The present T cell receptor beta chain was sequenced within a study of cytomegalovirus exposure and HLA in healthy donors. Study background: Roughly 180 million T cells yielded around 120 million unique TCR beta sequences in earlier analysis.

Study conclusions and caveats: With later analysis, a missense DCLRE1C variant became linked to TCR beta V- and J-gene trimming.

Remarks on this clone: Its specificity is unknown.

The PCR employed 60 Vbeta primers together with 13 Jbeta primers. Measured with immunoSEQ multiplex PCR; TCRdb has only the in-frame clones, and not every one. The sample has around 92,000 clones; 80% are singletons. The sequenced sample consisted of PBMCs. This receptor was obtained from a man younger than 35 in good health and CMV-seronegative.

The CDR3 sequence: CASSPPTTYQETQYF. Here the CDR3 DNA reads TGTGCCAGCAGCCCGCCCACGACTTATCAAGAGACCCAGTACTTC. This chain joins TRBV7-9 and TRBJ2-5, with unresolved D. V dropped 5 bases and J dropped 2 bases, with 15 bases sitting between them. The CDR3 is 15 amino acids. Germline V gene lookup returns CDR1 SEHNR and CDR2 FQNEAQ (reference sequence).